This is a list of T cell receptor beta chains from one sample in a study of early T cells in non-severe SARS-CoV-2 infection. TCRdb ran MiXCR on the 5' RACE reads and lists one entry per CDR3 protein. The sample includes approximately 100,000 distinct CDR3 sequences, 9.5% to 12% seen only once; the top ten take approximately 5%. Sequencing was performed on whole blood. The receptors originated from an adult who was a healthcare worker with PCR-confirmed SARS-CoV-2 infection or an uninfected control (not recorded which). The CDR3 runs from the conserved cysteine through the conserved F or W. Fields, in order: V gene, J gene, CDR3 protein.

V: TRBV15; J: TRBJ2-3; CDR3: CATSRTLTGVADTQYF
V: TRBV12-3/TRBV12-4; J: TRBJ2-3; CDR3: CASREGLTSGITDTQYF
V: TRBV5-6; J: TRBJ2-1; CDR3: CASREPGTSYNEQFF
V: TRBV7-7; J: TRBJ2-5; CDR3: CASSSKAGQFQETQYF
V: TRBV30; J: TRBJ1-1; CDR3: CAYDIDTEAFF
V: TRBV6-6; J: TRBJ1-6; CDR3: CASSYGGGSPLHF
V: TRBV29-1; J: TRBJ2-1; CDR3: CSVDDSGSADNEQFF
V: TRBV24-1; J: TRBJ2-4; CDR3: CATRGYGDIQYF
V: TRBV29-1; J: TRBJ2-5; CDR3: CSDVGLQETQYF
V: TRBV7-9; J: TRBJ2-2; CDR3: CASSESGKHTGELFF
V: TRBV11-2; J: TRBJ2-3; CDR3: CASSFTSGGLNTQYF
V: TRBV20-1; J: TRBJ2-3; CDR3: CSAGDSDGLDTQYF
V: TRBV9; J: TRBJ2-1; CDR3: CASSVGRDNEQFF
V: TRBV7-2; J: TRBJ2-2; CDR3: CASSLAPRGRAGELFF
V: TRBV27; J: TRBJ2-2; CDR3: CASSEDSLNLRNTGELFF
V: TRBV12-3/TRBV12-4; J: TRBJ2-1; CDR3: CASSLLAGAGYNEQFF
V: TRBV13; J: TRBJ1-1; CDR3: CASTPGGQNTEAFF
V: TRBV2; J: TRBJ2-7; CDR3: CASSYLAGPAEQYF
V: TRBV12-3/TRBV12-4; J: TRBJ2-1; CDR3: CASSVRGAEQFF
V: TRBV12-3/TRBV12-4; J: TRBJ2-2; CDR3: CASSTGRNTGELFF
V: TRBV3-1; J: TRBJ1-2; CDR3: CASSQGRRKVRVGYTF
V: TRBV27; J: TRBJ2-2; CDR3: CASSGRTLNTGELFF
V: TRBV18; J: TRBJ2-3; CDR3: CASSPTSGDKMGPDTQYF
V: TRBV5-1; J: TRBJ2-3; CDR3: CASKEEADTQYF
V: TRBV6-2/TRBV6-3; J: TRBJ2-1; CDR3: CASSYWAYAAEQFF
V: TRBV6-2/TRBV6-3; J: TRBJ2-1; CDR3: CASSRLAGTYNEQFF
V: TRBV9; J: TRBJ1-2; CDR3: CASSEQPSNYGYTF